This T cell receptor beta chain was recorded in a study of CD8 T cells in ankylosing spondylitis. Germline values: CDR1 SGHDT, CDR2 YYEEEE. V gave up 0 bases and J gave up 5 bases, with 8 bases separating them. This CDR3 has 13 amino acids. Researchers built TCR beta libraries using quantitative 5'-RACE with molecular barcodes. TCRdb passed the 5' RACE reads through MiXCR, listing each CDR3 protein once. The sample lists about 250,000 distinct CDR3 sequences, 30% to 35% occurring once. Material: blood, either unsorted or a sorted T cell fraction (not recorded which). The chain is built from TRBV5-6 and TRBJ1-1; D is undetermined. The receptor's source is a male donor with ankylosing spondylitis or in good health (not recorded which). CDR3 coding DNA: TGTGCCAGCAGCTTGGTTTTGGGGACTGAAGCTTTCTTT. It translates to CASSLVLGTEAFF.